This T cell receptor beta chain comes out of a study of early T cells in non-severe SARS-CoV-2 infection. Overall study: Bulk RNA taken from unsorted whole blood was sequenced, leaving chains unpaired. General study points: Lookups in VDJdb leaned toward anti-spike CD8 responses and missed private and CD4 specificities.

Individual cDNA molecules carried attached unique molecular identifiers. TCRdb analysed the 5' RACE reads with MiXCR anew, one entry per CDR3 protein. Seen here are about 39,000 distinct CDR3 sequences, around 7% observed once, and the top ten hold around 4.5%. This clonotype was found a few times. Its matching antigen is unknown. The TCR sequence derives from an adult who was a healthcare worker with PCR-confirmed SARS-CoV-2 infection or an uninfected control (not recorded which). The sequenced material came from whole blood.

The CDR3 reads CASSRGAGGGYNSPLHF. The CDR3 DNA reads as TGTGCCAGCAGCCGGGGGGCTGGGGGTGGCTATAATTCACCCCTCCACTTT. The chain carries TRBV7-9 and TRBJ1-6, with D perhaps TRBD1 (6 bases). V was shortened by 5 bases and J by 3 bases, with 17 bases between the two germline ends. This CDR3 contains 17 residues. From germline, CDR1 is SEHNR and CDR2 FQNEAQ (reference sequence). Full variable domain (remainder filled in from reference TRBV7-9 and TRBJ1-6): DTGVSQNPRHKITKRGQNVTFRCDPISEHNRLYWYRQTLGQGPEFLTYFQNEAQLEKSRLLSDRFSAERPKGSFSTLEIQRTEQGDSAMYLCASSRGAGGGYNSPLHFGNGTRLTVT.